Sequencing of this T cell receptor (beta chain) was carried out in a study of CD8 T cells in Susac syndrome (dated by TCRdb to between 2019 and 2020). Concerning the study at large: Repertoire sequencing was used to test whether CD8+ T cell activation and differentiation in Susac syndrome was antigen driven. Clonality of the CD8+ T cell repertoire was compared between around 13 healthy donors, approximately 14 Susac syndrome patients and about 15 multiple sclerosis patients.

What the work shows at the level of the full study, not this receptor alone: The number of individuals in the TCR sequencing and HLA analysis was recognized as being relatively small.

RNA was extracted with the RNeasy kit and about 0.5 to 1 ug was reverse transcribed using random hexamers. TCR beta CDR3 regions were amplified with the immunoSEQ multiplex PCR assay covering 54 Vbeta and 13 Jbeta segments. Bias from PCR amplification was corrected by using a synthetic template baseline for primer optimization and for computational correction. Under the source paper's analysis protocol: Reads were annotated to V, D and J genes per IMGT and analyzed with immunoSEQ Analyzer, keeping only productive sequences. Clonality was calculated as one minus the Shannon entropy normalized by log2 of the number of productive unique sequences. For each patient and control, public and private clones were evaluated among the 100 most prevalent clones. Clones were defined as Susac-specific if absent from the healthy and MS cohorts, from 1052 published viral clones and from other ImmuneACCESS disease sequences. TCRdb redid the processing of the public reads, applying fastp at Q25 and MiXCR, and retained in-frame beta chains. Under each unique CDR3 protein, matching rows form one entry showing the most common genes and DNA. TCRdb assigned the V and J calls; the authors' analysis was not used. For this sample the table gives some 260,000 distinct CDR3 sequences, of which around 84% were detected only once. 0.11% of the sample comes from the top ten.

High-throughput TCR beta sequencing profiled peripheral blood CD8+ and CD4+ T cells from healthy donors, Susac syndrome patients and multiple sclerosis patients. The multiple sclerosis controls were treatment-naive patients whose relapsing-remitting disease, either stable or active, fulfilled the revised McDonald criteria. Bulk CD8+ and CD4+ T cells were purified magnetically by negative isolation, whereas CD8+ TEMRA cells were enriched by FACS. Blood was drawn into EDTA tubes, processed within 24 hours, and PBMCs were isolated by density gradient centrifugation. PBMCs destined for TCR sequencing were cryopreserved in liquid nitrogen and later thawed in a 37 °C water bath. The sorted or isolated CD4+, CD8+ and CD8+ TEMRA cells reached a purity of at least 90%. CDR3 length: 13 amino acids, cysteine to phenylalanine. Here the CDR3 DNA is all that survives: 39 bases in frame from base 1. This clonotype showed up just once. The antigen this receptor binds is unknown. Base-call qualities are not available, and no considerably larger clone is one nucleotide away. A read on its own is weak evidence.

This sequence originates from a human donor with multiple sclerosis. The specimen was CD8+ T cells from PBMCs. The V gene is TRBV21-1 and the J gene is TRBJ2-1. TRBV21-1 constitutes a pseudogene. The DNA sequence is given as TGTGCCAGCAGCAAAGGCCTGAACAATGAGCAGTTCTTC. Its protein reads: CASSKGLNNEQFF.